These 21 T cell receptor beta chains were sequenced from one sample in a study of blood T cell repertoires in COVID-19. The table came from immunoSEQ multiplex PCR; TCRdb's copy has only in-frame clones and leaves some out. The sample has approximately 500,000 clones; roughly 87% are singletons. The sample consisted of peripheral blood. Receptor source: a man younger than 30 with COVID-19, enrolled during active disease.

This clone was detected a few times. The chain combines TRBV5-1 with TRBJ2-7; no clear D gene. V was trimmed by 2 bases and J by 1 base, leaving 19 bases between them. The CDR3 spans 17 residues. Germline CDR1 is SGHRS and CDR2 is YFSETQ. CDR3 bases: TGCGCCAGCAGCTTTTCCCAACGGGTCCACTCATCCTACGAGCAGTACTTC. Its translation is CASSFSQRVHSSYEQYF.

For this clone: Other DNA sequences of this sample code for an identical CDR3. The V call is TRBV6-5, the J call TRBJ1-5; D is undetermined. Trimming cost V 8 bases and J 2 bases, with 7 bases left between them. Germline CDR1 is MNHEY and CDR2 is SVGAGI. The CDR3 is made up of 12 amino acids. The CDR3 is CASSRGNQPQHF. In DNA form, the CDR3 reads TGTGCCAGCTCTCGGGGCAATCAGCCCCAGCATTTT.

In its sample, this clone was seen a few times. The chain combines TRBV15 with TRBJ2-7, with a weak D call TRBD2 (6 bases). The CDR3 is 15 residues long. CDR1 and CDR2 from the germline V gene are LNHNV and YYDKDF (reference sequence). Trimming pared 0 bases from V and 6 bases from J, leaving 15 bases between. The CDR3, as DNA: TGTGCCACCAGCAGAGATCGGAGGGAAACCCTCGAGCAGTACTTC. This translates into CATSRDRRETLEQYF.

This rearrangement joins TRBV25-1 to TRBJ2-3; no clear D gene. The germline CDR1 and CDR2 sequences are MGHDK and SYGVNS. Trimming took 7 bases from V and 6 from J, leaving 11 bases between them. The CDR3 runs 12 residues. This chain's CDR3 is CASTQNYDTQYF. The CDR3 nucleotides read TGTGCCAGCACTCAAAACTACGATACGCAGTATTTT.

This CDR3 is CASSSQDRADQYF. In DNA form, the CDR3 reads TGTGCCAGCAGCTCCCAGGACAGGGCGGACCAGTACTTC. This chain links TRBV7-9 with TRBJ2-5; 8 bases align to TRBD1. V was clipped by 4 bases and J by 10 bases; unmatched bases: 8. Germline V lookup: CDR1 SEHNR, CDR2 FQNEAQ (reference sequence). The CDR3 is made up of 13 amino acids.

CDR3 residues: CASSHHGTSGGKETQYF. Written as DNA, the CDR3 is TGCGCCAGCAGCCACCATGGGACTAGCGGGGGAAAAGAGACCCAGTACTTC. The J gene is TRBJ2-5, the V gene TRBV4-1; 14 positions match TRBD2. V was clipped by 3 bases and J by 3 bases; unmatched bases: 6. This CDR3 is built from 17 residues. CDR1 MGHRA and CDR2 YSYEKL come from the germline V gene.

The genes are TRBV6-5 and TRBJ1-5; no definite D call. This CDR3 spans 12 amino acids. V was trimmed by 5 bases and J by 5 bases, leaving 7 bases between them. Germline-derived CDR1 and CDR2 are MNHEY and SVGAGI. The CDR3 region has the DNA TGTGCCAGCAGTATCAATGATCAGCCCCAGCATTTT. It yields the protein CASSINDQPQHF.

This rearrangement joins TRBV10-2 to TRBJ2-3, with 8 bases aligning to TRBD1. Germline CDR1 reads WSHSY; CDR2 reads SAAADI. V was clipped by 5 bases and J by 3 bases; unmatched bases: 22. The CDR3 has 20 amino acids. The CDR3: CASSHKGYFSGGAGTDTQYF. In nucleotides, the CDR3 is TGCGCCAGCAGTCACAAAGGTTACTTCTCAGGGGGCGCGGGGACAGATACGCAGTATTTT.

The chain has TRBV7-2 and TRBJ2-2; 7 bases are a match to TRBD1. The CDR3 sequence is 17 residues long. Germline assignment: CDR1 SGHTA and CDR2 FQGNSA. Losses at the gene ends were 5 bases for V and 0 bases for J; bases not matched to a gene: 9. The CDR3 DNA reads TGTGCCAGCAGCCCAGGACAGGTATTCGCGAACACCGGGGAGCTGTTTTTT. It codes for CASSPGQVFANTGELFF.

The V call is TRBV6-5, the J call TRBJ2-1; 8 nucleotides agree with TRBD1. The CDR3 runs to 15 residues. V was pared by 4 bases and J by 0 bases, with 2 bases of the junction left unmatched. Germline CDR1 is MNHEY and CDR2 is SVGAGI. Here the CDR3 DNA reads TGTGCCAGCAGTTTCGACAGGGGCTCCTACAATGAGCAGTTCTTC. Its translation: CASSFDRGSYNEQFF.

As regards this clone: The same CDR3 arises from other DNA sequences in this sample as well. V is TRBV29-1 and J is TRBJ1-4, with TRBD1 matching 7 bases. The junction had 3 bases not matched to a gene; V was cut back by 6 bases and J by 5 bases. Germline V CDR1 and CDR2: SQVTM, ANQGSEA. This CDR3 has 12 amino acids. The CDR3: CSVGQSNEKLFF. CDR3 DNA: TGCAGCGTGGGACAGTCAAATGAAAAACTGTTTTTT.

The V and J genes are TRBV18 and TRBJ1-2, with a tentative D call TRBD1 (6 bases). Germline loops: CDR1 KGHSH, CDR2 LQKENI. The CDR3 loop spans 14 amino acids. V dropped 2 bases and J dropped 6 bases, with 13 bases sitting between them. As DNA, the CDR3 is TGTGCCAGCTCACCATTCTGGACAGACCATGGCTACACCTTC. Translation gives CASSPFWTDHGYTF.

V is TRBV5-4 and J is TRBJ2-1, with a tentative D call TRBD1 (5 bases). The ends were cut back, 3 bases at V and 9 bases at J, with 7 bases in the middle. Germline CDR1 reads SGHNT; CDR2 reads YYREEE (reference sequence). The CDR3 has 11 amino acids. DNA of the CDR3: TGTGCCAGCAGCTCAGGGATTGAGCAGTTCTTC. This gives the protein CASSSGIEQFF.

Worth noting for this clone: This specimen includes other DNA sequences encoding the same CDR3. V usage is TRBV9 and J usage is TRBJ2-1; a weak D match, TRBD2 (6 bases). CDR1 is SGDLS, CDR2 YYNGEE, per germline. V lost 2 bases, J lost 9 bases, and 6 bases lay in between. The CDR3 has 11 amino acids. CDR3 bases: TGTGCCAGCAGCGTCGGGGGTGAGCAGTTCTTC. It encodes CASSVGGEQFF.

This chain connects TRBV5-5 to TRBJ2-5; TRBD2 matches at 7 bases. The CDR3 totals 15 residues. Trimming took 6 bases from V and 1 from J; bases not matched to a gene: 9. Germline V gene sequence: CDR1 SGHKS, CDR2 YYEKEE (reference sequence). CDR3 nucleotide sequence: TGTGCCAGCACCTCGTTGGGGGGGGGCCAAGAGACCCAGTACTTC. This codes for CASTSLGGGQETQYF.

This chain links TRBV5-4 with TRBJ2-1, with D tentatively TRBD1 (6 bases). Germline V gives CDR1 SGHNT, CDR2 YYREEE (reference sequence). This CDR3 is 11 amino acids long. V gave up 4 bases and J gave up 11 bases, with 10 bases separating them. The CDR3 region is CASSVTGKQFF. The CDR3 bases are TGTGCCAGCAGCGTCACAGGGAAGCAGTTCTTC.

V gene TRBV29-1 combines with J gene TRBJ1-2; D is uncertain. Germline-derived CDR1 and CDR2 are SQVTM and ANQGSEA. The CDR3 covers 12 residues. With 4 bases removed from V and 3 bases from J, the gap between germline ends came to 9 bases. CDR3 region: CSVVAADYGYTF. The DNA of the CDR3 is TGCAGCGTTGTTGCGGCAGACTATGGCTACACCTTC. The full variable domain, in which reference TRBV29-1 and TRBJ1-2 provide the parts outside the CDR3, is SAVISQKPSRDICQRGTSLTIQCQVDSQVTMMFWYRQQPGQSLTLIATANQGSEATYESGFVIDKFPISRPNLTFSTLTVSNMSPEDSSIYLCSVVAADYGYTFGSGTRLTVV.

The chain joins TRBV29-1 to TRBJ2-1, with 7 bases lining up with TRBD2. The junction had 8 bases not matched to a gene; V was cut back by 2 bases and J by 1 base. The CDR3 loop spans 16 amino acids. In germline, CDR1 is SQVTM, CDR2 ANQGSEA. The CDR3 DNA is TGCAGCGTTGAAAAAAGGGCGGGAGTGTCCTACAATGAGCAGTTCTTC. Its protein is CSVEKRAGVSYNEQFF.

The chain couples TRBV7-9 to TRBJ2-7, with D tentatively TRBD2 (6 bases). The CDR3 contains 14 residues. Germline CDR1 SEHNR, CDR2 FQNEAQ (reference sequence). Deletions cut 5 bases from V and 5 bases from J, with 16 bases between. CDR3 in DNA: TGTGCCAGCAGCCGGGAGACTCCGCCTGACGAGCAGTACTTC. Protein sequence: CASSRETPPDEQYF.

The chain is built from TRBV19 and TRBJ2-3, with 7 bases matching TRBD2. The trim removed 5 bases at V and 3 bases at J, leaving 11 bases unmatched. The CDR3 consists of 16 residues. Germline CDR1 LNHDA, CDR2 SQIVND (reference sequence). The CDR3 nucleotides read TGTGCCAGTAGTCCCTCCCGGGGGGTATCTACAGATACGCAGTATTTT. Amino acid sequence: CASSPSRGVSTDTQYF.

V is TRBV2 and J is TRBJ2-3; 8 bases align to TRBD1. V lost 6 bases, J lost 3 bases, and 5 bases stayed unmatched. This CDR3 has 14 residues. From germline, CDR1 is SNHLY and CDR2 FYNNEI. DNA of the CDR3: TGTGCCAGCAGCCTCGACAGGGGAACAGATACGCAGTATTTT. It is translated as CASSLDRGTDTQYF.